Reported below is one T cell receptor beta chain. Its antigen is still unknown. No qualities accompany the bases; no much larger clone lies one base away. The TCR beta CDR3 regions were amplified from the RNA transcripts. For the first round of RT-PCR on the TCR CDR3, the HTBI primer set was used together with the Qiagen OneStep RT-PCR kit. A second multiplex PCR round built the libraries, followed by size selection and purification. Libraries were sequenced paired-end with 100 bp reads on an Illumina HiSeq2000. The paper's data handling went like this. SOAPnuke was used to process the raw data, removing reads that contained adapters or uncalled bases, had a mean Phred below 15, or lacked an exact match to the constant primer or identifier. COPE v1.2.5 was used to merge the high-quality paired reads, and each unique nucleotide sequence was defined as a clonotype. Clonotypes were aligned to IMGT TRBV, TRBD and TRBJ reference segments using MiTCR v1.1. The analysis included only V-J combinations with a frequency above 0.0001, which together covered 99% to 99.2% of the repertoires. A TCS score was defined as the ratio between F50 (clonal expansion) and ExV (chaos), using BLOSUM62-based TCRdist between CDR3 peptides within each V-J. Welch's t-statistics and random forest reduced just over 500 V-J features to under 15, which were used in a naive Bayes classifier (R e1071). TCRdb trimmed public reads at Q25 via fastp, called clones via MiXCR and kept in-frame beta chains. Every entry covers one CDR3 protein and lists the most common genes and DNA from its rows. What appears here as the V and J calls and clone size reflects TCRdb's work, not the paper's. The sample data list 190,000 or so distinct CDR3 sequences, and approximately 20% of these were observed just once. Of the sample, about two fifths falls within the top ten clones.

The data were obtained in a study of T cells in Graves' hyperthyroidism and ophthalmopathy (dated by TCRdb to between 2019 and 2020). A note on the overall study: Peripheral blood samples were taken at initial diagnosis, before any treatment was given. A discovery cohort of approximately 97 patients, about 40 with Graves' ophthalmopathy and roughly 59 with stable Graves' hyperthyroidism, was used to find distinguishing TCR V-J signatures. An independent validation cohort of around 20 hyperthyroidism patients and approximately 17 patients who later progressed to ophthalmopathy tested prospective prediction of ophthalmopathy. The approximately 97 discovery patients were randomly divided into training and test sets at a 7:3 ratio. The study also compared thyroid tissue and blood T-cell repertoires from several Graves' hyperthyroidism patients. Once sampling was done, hyperthyroidism patients were given methimazole at a starting dose of 30 mg daily, whereas ophthalmopathy patients were given high-dose intravenous methylprednisolone. The paper describes TCR Vbeta CDR3 sequencing of 130 to 150 peripheral blood samples, made up of 43 ophthalmopathy patients, roughly 72 hyperthyroidism patients and roughly 17 progressor patients.

The investigation overall reported the following: Sample size was not statistically predetermined, and blinding of investigators to group allocation was not performed. Blood samples also contained most of the expanded thyroid clonotypes (frequency above 0.001), which suggests that blood repertoires may reflect thyroid immune responses. In cross-validation, a model built on a 13 V-J signature told ophthalmopathy apart from stable hyperthyroidism with approximately 90% sensitivity and about 81% specificity, and in testing the same model reached 80%/75%. During validation, the model predicted progression to ophthalmopathy a median of approximately 7 months ahead of onset, with around 65% sensitivity and 72% to 80% specificity.

The CDR3 starts with the cysteine, ends with the phenylalanine, and has 15 residues. CDR3 DNA only is kept here, 45 bases in frame from base 1. The CDR1 and CDR2 encoded by the germline V gene are LGHNA and YSLEER. Cut back by 1 base and 1 base, the V and J ends lie 8 bases apart. Graves' hyperthyroidism was defined as stable when no progression to ophthalmopathy occurred over 18 months of follow-up. Hyperthyroidism patients were newly diagnosed, had a disease duration of under 2 months, and were aged 18 to 65 years. Any patient with an uncontrolled infection, another autoimmune disease, pregnancy or lactation was excluded. Clinical symptoms, serum thyroxine and TRAb, thyroid ultrasound, and orbital computed tomography formed the basis for the diagnoses. PBMCs were separated from approximately 10 ml of fresh peripheral blood using Ficoll-Paque density gradient centrifugation. Total RNA was extracted with Trizol reagent, and quality was checked on an Agilent 2100 Bioanalyzer.

This TCR came from a man aged 35-49 years with Graves' hyperthyroidism. This chain is built from TRBV4-3 and TRBJ2-1; the D gene is perhaps TRBD1, on 6 matching bases. Sample: blood. The DNA reads TGCGCCAGCAGCCAAGTGGGGACATCCTACAATGAGCAGTTCTTC. This gives the protein CASSQVGTSYNEQFF.